These 30 T cell receptor beta chains share one sample of origin, sequenced in a study of shared clonotypes between healthy human individuals. Measured with immunoSEQ multiplex PCR; TCRdb has only the in-frame clones, and not every one. Of about 2.4 million clones in the sample, 90% to 95% were seen once. The sequenced sample was naive CD4+ T cells sorted from blood. The subset was: CD45RA+ positively selected. The receptors here all came from a man aged 18-30 years in good health.

This chain joins TRBV18 and TRBJ2-2; D is perhaps TRBD2 (7 bases). The CDR3 has 16 residues. The germline V gene has CDR1 KGHSH and CDR2 LQKENI. Trimming took off 6 bases at V and 0 bases at J, with 14 bases between the two ends. The CDR3, as DNA: TGTGCCAGCTCGTCCGAGGGGGGGGCGAACACCGGGGAGCTGTTTTTT. It yields the protein CASSSEGGANTGELFF.

This chain joins TRBV6-5 and TRBJ2-7, with D possibly TRBD2 on 6 matching bases. The CDR3 is 15 amino acids. CDR1 is MNHEY, CDR2 SVGAGI, per germline. V lost 4 bases and J 2 bases, leaving 15 bases between the germline ends. In nucleotides, the CDR3 is TGTGCCAGCAGTTTCCGAGCGGGTTCAACCTACGAGCAGTACTTC. Translated: CASSFRAGSTYEQYF.

Details on this clone: Additional DNA sequences in this sample encode the identical CDR3. This chain uses TRBV18 with TRBJ2-7, with D possibly being TRBD1 (6 bases). CDR1 KGHSH and CDR2 LQKENI come from the germline V gene. The CDR3 spans 14 residues. V lost 3 bases and J 2 bases, leaving 11 bases between the germline ends. As DNA, the CDR3 is TGTGCCAGCTCACCGGGGGCAGGGACCTACGAGCAGTACTTC. It encodes CASSPGAGTYEQYF.

The chain couples TRBV6-5 to TRBJ1-2, with 7 bases fitting TRBD1. Germline V gene data show CDR1 as MNHEY and CDR2 as SVGAGI. Losses at the gene ends were 2 bases for V and 5 bases for J; bases not matched to a gene: 8. The CDR3 loop spans 15 amino acids. CDR3 loop: CASSYHQGDRYGYTF. In DNA, the CDR3 is TGTGCCAGCAGTTACCACCAGGGGGATCGTTATGGCTACACCTTC.

The rearrangement uses TRBV5-5 and TRBJ2-7; tentative D call: TRBD2 (6 bases). Germline CDR1 is SGHKS and CDR2 is YYEKEE (reference sequence). The CDR3 covers 16 residues. V was clipped by 4 bases and J by 2 bases, with 19 bases between them. The CDR3: CASSPQRARQTYEQYF. The CDR3 DNA reads TGTGCCAGCAGCCCCCAGCGGGCGCGGCAAACCTACGAGCAGTACTTC.

This clone was found a few times. Other DNA sequences in the same sample also yield this CDR3. The J gene is TRBJ1-1, the V gene TRBV27; D remains ambiguous. Germline V lookup: CDR1 MNHEY, CDR2 SMNVEV (reference sequence). This CDR3 comprises 12 residues. V was cut by 3 bases and J by 2 bases, with 4 bases left in between. The chain's CDR3 is CASSFLNTEAFF. The CDR3 DNA is TGTGCCAGCAGTTTCCTAAACACTGAAGCTTTCTTT.

V and J are TRBV5-1 and TRBJ2-3; 10 positions match TRBD2. This CDR3 has 21 amino acids. Germline V gene lookup returns CDR1 SGHRS and CDR2 YFSETQ. V was pared by 1 base and J by 0 bases, with 17 bases of the junction left unmatched. The DNA for the CDR3 is TGCGCCAGCAGCTTGTTTTCCGTCGAGCGGGGGGGATCACCTAGCACAGATACGCAGTATTTT. This sequence encodes CASSLFSVERGGSPSTDTQYF.

The chain has TRBV20-1 and TRBJ2-7, with 8 bases identical to TRBD1. The V segment lost 6 bases and the J segment 9 bases; nucleotides outside the gene matches: 7. The CDR3 has 11 residues. Germline V gives CDR1 DFQATT, CDR2 SNEGSKA (reference sequence). CDR3: CSAVTGTGQYF. The CDR3 DNA follows: TGCAGTGCAGTTACCGGGACAGGGCAGTACTTC.

The chain links TRBV18 to TRBJ1-6, with D perhaps TRBD1 (6 bases). The V end lost 2 bases, the J end lost 10 bases, and 15 bases lay between the germline ends. The CDR3 runs to 15 residues. Germline lookup yields CDR1 KGHSH and CDR2 LQKENI. The CDR3 loop is CASSPMGQGWSPLHF. CDR3 coding DNA: TGTGCCAGCTCACCAATGGGGCAGGGGTGGTCACCCCTCCACTTT.

This clone appeared a few times. DNA for the CDR3: TGTGCCAGCAGATCCGGGACAGGGACTCAGCCCCAGCATTTT. Translated, it gives CASRSGTGTQPQHF. The chain combines TRBV6-5 with TRBJ1-5; 9 positions match TRBD1. CDR1 and CDR2 from the germline V gene are MNHEY and SVGAGI. The CDR3 totals 14 residues. The V segment lost 6 bases and the J segment 6 bases; nucleotides outside the gene matches: 6.

The chain links TRBV25-1 to TRBJ2-1; TRBD2 agrees at 12 bases. Germline V gene sequence: CDR1 MGHDK, CDR2 SYGVNS. This CDR3 contains 18 residues. V lost 3 bases, J lost 0 bases, and 6 bases stayed unmatched. CDR3 region: CASSDLGLAGSSYNEQFF. In nucleotides, the CDR3 is TGTGCCAGCAGTGACCTCGGACTAGCGGGGAGCTCCTACAATGAGCAGTTCTTC.

This clone was counted a few times. The V gene is TRBV7-8, the J gene TRBJ1-6, with TRBD1 as a possible D gene (5 bases). The V gene's germline CDR1 is SGHVS and CDR2 FQNEAQ. The CDR3 consists of 15 residues. Trimming removed 1 base at V and 5 bases at J, with 9 bases between. CDR3 nucleotide sequence: TGTGCCAGCAGCTTAGACAGGCTGGATAATTCACCCCTCCACTTT. It encodes CASSLDRLDNSPLHF.

The chain combines TRBV30 with TRBJ2-2; TRBD2 is a possible D gene (5 bases). Trimming removed 4 bases at V and 3 bases at J, with 9 bases between. The CDR3 runs to 13 residues. Germline CDR1 GTSNPN, CDR2 SVGIG (reference sequence). The CDR3 loop reads CAWKYGDTGELFF. The CDR3 region has the DNA TGTGCCTGGAAATACGGGGACACCGGGGAGCTGTTTTTT.

This chain links TRBV27 with TRBJ2-1; no firm D call. The CDR3 is made up of 18 amino acids. The V end lost 1 base, the J end lost 4 bases, and 20 bases lay between the germline ends. Germline V lookup: CDR1 MNHEY, CDR2 SMNVEV (reference sequence). The CDR3 is CASSLWPADQDIYNEQFF. Here the CDR3 DNA reads TGTGCCAGCAGTTTATGGCCGGCAGACCAAGACATATACAATGAGCAGTTCTTC.

J is TRBJ2-3 and V is TRBV6-1; TRBD2 matches 11 bases. The CDR3 spans 16 residues. Germline assignment: CDR1 MNHNS and CDR2 SASEGT. V was pared by 4 bases and J by 5 bases, with 8 bases of the junction left unmatched. The CDR3 reads CASSVSGGASVDTQYF. The CDR3 DNA follows: TGTGCCAGCAGTGTTAGCGGGGGGGCCTCGGTAGATACGCAGTATTTT.

In its sample, this clone was seen a few times. The chain joins TRBV2 to TRBJ1-6, with D possibly being TRBD1 (5 bases). Deletions cut 5 bases from V and 9 bases from J, with 8 bases between. CDR1 is SNHLY and CDR2 is FYNNEI in the germline V gene. CDR3 size: 12 residues. In DNA form, the CDR3 reads TGTGCCAGCAGTCGCGACAGTTCACCCCTCCACTTT. Translation gives CASSRDSSPLHF.

The rearrangement joins TRBV5-1 to TRBJ2-2; TRBD2 agrees at 9 bases. V lost 1 base to trimming and J lost 7 bases; unmatched junction nucleotides: 5. Germline values: CDR1 SGHRS, CDR2 YFSETQ. This CDR3 is built from 15 residues. CDR3 DNA sequence: TGCGCCAGCAGCTTGAGTAGCGGGGGCGGCGGGGAGCTGTTTTTT. As protein: CASSLSSGGGGELFF.

The V call is TRBV19, the J call TRBJ1-1; 7 bases line up with TRBD1. The germline gives CDR1 LNHDA, CDR2 SQIVND (reference sequence). The CDR3 consists of 14 residues. Trimming removed 5 bases from V and 5 bases from J; junction bases left unmatched: 8. CDR3 sequence reads: CASSGTARRTEAFF. The CDR3 DNA sequence: TGTGCCAGTAGTGGGACAGCTCGGAGGACTGAAGCTTTCTTT. The variable domain in full, completed from reference TRBV19 and TRBJ1-1, reads DGGITQSPKYLFRKEGQNVTLSCEQNLNHDAMYWYRQDPGQGLRLIYYSQIVNDFQKGDIAEGYSVSREKKESFPLTVTSAQKNPTAFYLCASSGTARRTEAFFGQGTRLTVV.

Note on this clone: Distinct nucleotide sequences in the sample also encode this CDR3. The gene calls are TRBV7-6 and TRBJ2-7; D is possibly TRBD1 (5 bases). CDR1 and CDR2 from the germline V gene are SGHVS and FNYEAQ. The CDR3 spans 13 residues. V was clipped by 5 bases and J by 4 bases, with 12 bases between them. CDR3 sequence reads: CASSLNRGYEQYF. CDR3 DNA sequence: TGTGCCAGCAGCCTGAATAGGGGTTACGAGCAGTACTTC.

The rearrangement joins TRBV18 to TRBJ2-5; 7 bases are shared with TRBD1. The germline CDR1 and CDR2 sequences are KGHSH and LQKENI. The length of the CDR3 is 15 residues. After removal of 3 bases from V and 4 bases from J, the junction contained 8 bases not matched to a gene. CDR3 residues: CASSPEGGSGETQYF. The CDR3 coding sequence is TGTGCCAGCTCACCGGAAGGGGGCTCTGGAGAGACCCAGTACTTC.

About this clone itself: The sample carries other DNA sequences with the same CDR3. This chain connects TRBV10-3 to TRBJ2-3; 10 bases line up with TRBD1. The germline CDR1 and CDR2 sequences are ENHRY and SYGVKD. The CDR3 spans 15 residues. Trimming took 2 bases from V and 1 from J; bases not matched to a gene: 0. This CDR3 is CAISEGQGGTDTQYF. For the CDR3, the DNA is TGTGCCATCAGTGAGGGACAGGGGGGCACAGATACGCAGTATTTT.

V usage is TRBV6-1 and J usage is TRBJ1-2; D unresolved. CDR3 length equals 16 residues. The germline V and J ends were trimmed by 0 bases and 4 bases, with 15 bases remaining between them. Germline loops: CDR1 MNHNS, CDR2 SASEGT. The CDR3 DNA reads TGTGCCAGCAGTGAAGCCTCCGCCTCAAGGCGCTATGGCTACACCTTC. Translated: CASSEASASRRYGYTF.

The chain uses TRBV18 and TRBJ1-2, with D possibly being TRBD1 (6 bases). This CDR3 region has 13 residues. Per germline, CDR1 KGHSH and CDR2 LQKENI. V lost 8 bases and J 6 bases, leaving 16 bases between the germline ends. The CDR3 region is CASASGTNDGYTF. The DNA of the CDR3 is TGTGCCAGCGCGTCCGGGACAAATGATGGCTACACCTTC.

The gene calls are TRBV6-6 and TRBJ1-3, with 7 bases that match TRBD1. Germline V gene lookup returns CDR1 MNHNY and CDR2 SVGAGI (reference sequence). J gave up 2 bases and V 5 bases, and 6 bases lay outside the gene matches. This CDR3 spans 15 amino acids. The CDR3 loop reads CASSTGQAPGNTIYF. The CDR3 DNA reads as TGTGCCAGCAGTACCGGACAGGCACCTGGAAACACCATATATTTT.

The rearrangement links TRBV7-6 to TRBJ2-3; tentative D call: TRBD1 (5 bases). This CDR3 is built from 16 residues. V lost 4 bases to trimming and J lost 1 base, with 15 bases between them. From germline, CDR1 is SGHVS and CDR2 FNYEAQ. The CDR3 region is CASSSLIKGGTDTQYF. The CDR3 bases are TGTGCCAGCAGCTCACTAATAAAAGGGGGCACAGATACGCAGTATTTT.

The chain is built from TRBV6-6 and TRBJ1-2; tentative D call: TRBD1 (6 bases). The length of the CDR3 is 15 residues. The V gene's germline CDR1 is MNHNY and CDR2 SVGAGI (reference sequence). Trimming removed 6 bases at V and 1 base at J, with 15 bases between. CDR3 bases: TGTGCCAGCAGCTTTTCCAGGGGTGGTAACTATGGCTACACCTTC. It codes for CASSFSRGGNYGYTF.

V is TRBV7-2 and J is TRBJ2-1; the D gene is possibly TRBD2 (6 bases). V gave up 1 base and J gave up 6 bases, with 13 bases separating them. Germline V CDR1 and CDR2: SGHTA, FQGNSA. The CDR3 length is 15 residues. CDR3 sequence: CASSLVRDMGNEQFF. CDR3 bases: TGTGCCAGCAGCTTAGTGCGGGATATGGGCAATGAGCAGTTCTTC.

The chain employs TRBV2 and TRBJ2-4; possible D gene TRBD1, 5 bases. The CDR3 is 14 amino acids. Trimming stripped 8 bases from V and 9 bases from J, with 20 bases between. The germline V gene has CDR1 SNHLY and CDR2 FYNNEI. This CDR3 reads CASAPGQGISIQYF. The CDR3 bases are TGTGCCAGCGCCCCCGGGCAGGGTATTAGCATTCAGTACTTC. Variable domain in full (rest from reference TRBV2 and TRBJ2-4): EPEVTQTPSHQVTQMGQEVILRCVPISNHLYFYWYRQILGQKVEFLVSFYNNEISEKSEIFDDQFSVERPDGSNFTLKIRSTKLEDSAMYFCASAPGQGISIQYFGAGTRLSVL.

Turning to this clone: This CDR3 is also generated by other DNA sequences in the sample. The chain is built from TRBV18 and TRBJ2-3; TRBD1 might be the D (5 bases). V lost 1 base to trimming and J lost 1 base, with 6 bases between them. CDR3 length equals 14 residues. Germline V CDR1 and CDR2: KGHSH, LQKENI. In nucleotides, the CDR3 is TGTGCCAGCTCACCACAGGGGCGCACAGATACGCAGTATTTT. Translating it yields CASSPQGRTDTQYF.

CDR3 nucleotide sequence: TGTGCCAGCAGGGAGGCGGGAGCGTTAAATTCACCCCTCCACTTT. It is translated as CASREAGALNSPLHF. This sequence joins TRBV2 and TRBJ1-6; D remains unclear. V was cut by 6 bases and J by 7 bases, with 16 bases left in between. The CDR3 contains 15 residues. Looked up from germline, CDR1 is SNHLY and CDR2 is FYNNEI.